The rows below give T cell receptor beta chains drawn from one sample of a study of T cell responses to AZD1222 COVID-19 vaccine. The method was immunoSEQ multiplex PCR; TCRdb's version includes in-frame clones alone and lacks a portion of them. The table shows some 130,000 clones, with 70% to 90% occurring only once. The sample consisted of peripheral blood, taken on day 0 of AZD1222 vaccination. The source is an adult in good health. CDR3s include the opening cysteine and the closing phenylalanine or tryptophan. Fields, in order: J gene, V gene, clone size, D gene, CDR3 protein, CDR3 DNA. D genes are given only for firm matches. Size tells how often a clone was seen (once, few, many) or the class of an expanded clone, and some rows leave it out.

J gene: TRBJ1-2
V gene: TRBV6-6
clone size: .
D gene: .
CDR3 protein: CASSYEGLGGYTF
CDR3 DNA: TGTGCCAGCAGTTACGAGGGGCTGGGGGGCTACACCTTC

J gene: TRBJ1-5
V gene: TRBV6-5
clone size: .
D gene: .
CDR3 protein: CASSILRGSQPQHF
CDR3 DNA: TGTGCCAGCAGCATACTAAGGGGGAGTCAGCCCCAGCATTTT

J gene: TRBJ2-2
V gene: TRBV27
clone size: .
D gene: .
CDR3 protein: CASSQNRVAGELFF
CDR3 DNA: TGTGCCAGCAGCCAAAACAGGGTTGCCGGGGAGCTGTTTTTT

J gene: TRBJ2-5
V gene: TRBV18
clone size: .
D gene: .
CDR3 protein: CASSPPSVETQYF
CDR3 DNA: TGTGCCAGCTCACCACCTAGTGTTGAGACCCAGTACTTC

J gene: TRBJ2-1
V gene: TRBV11-2
clone size: medium-sized
D gene: TRBD2
CDR3 protein: CASSSGLAGANEQFF
CDR3 DNA: TGTGCCAGCAGCTCGGGACTAGCGGGGGCCAATGAGCAGTTCTTC

J gene: TRBJ1-3
V gene: TRBV6-5
clone size: .
D gene: TRBD1
CDR3 protein: CATQGGHSGNTIYF
CDR3 DNA: TGTGCCACCCAAGGGGGCCACTCTGGAAACACCATATATTTT

J gene: TRBJ1-2
V gene: TRBV18
clone size: few
D gene: .
CDR3 protein: CASSPGGNGYTF
CDR3 DNA: TGTGCCAGCTCACCGGGGGGGAATGGCTACACCTTC

J gene: TRBJ1-2
V gene: TRBV18
clone size: .
D gene: .
CDR3 protein: CASSRQERTALNYGYTF
CDR3 DNA: TGTGCCAGCTCACGCCAAGAGAGGACAGCTCTTAACTATGGCTACACCTTC

J gene: TRBJ1-1
V gene: TRBV7-9
clone size: .
D gene: .
CDR3 protein: CASGIRDGGNTEAFF
CDR3 DNA: TGTGCCAGCGGTATCCGGGACGGAGGGAACACTGAAGCTTTCTTT

J gene: TRBJ1-1
V gene: TRBV29-1
clone size: .
D gene: TRBD1
CDR3 protein: CSVVDRVLNTEAFF
CDR3 DNA: TGCAGCGTCGTGGACAGGGTTCTGAACACTGAAGCTTTCTTT

J gene: TRBJ2-7
V gene: TRBV12-3/TRBV12-4
clone size: .
D gene: .
CDR3 protein: CASSLYEQYF
CDR3 DNA: TGTGCCAGCAGCCTCTACGAGCAGTACTTC

J gene: TRBJ2-1
V gene: TRBV5-6
clone size: .
D gene: TRBD1
CDR3 protein: CASSLWDRPLGEQFF
CDR3 DNA: TGTGCCAGCAGCTTGTGGGACAGGCCCTTGGGCGAGCAGTTCTTC

J gene: TRBJ2-3
V gene: TRBV29-1
clone size: .
D gene: TRBD2
CDR3 protein: CSGLGTSGGTDTQYF
CDR3 DNA: TGCAGCGGTTTGGGGACTAGCGGGGGCACAGATACGCAGTATTTT

J gene: TRBJ1-5
V gene: TRBV27
clone size: .
D gene: .
CDR3 protein: CAAGGGLSNQPQHF
CDR3 DNA: TGTGCCGCCGGGGGGGGACTGAGCAATCAGCCCCAGCATTTT

J gene: TRBJ1-2
V gene: TRBV4-1
clone size: .
D gene: .
CDR3 protein: CASSQYLAGTNYGYTF
CDR3 DNA: TGCGCCAGCAGCCAATATCTGGCAGGGACGAACTATGGCTACACCTTC

J gene: TRBJ2-1
V gene: TRBV5-1
clone size: few
D gene: TRBD2
CDR3 protein: CASSLGGRTHNEQFF
CDR3 DNA: TGCGCCAGCAGCTTGGGCGGGAGGACCCACAATGAGCAGTTCTTC

J gene: TRBJ2-2
V gene: TRBV12-3/TRBV12-4
clone size: .
D gene: .
CDR3 protein: CASSFVSTGELFF
CDR3 DNA: TGTGCCAGCAGTTTCGTTTCCACCGGGGAGCTGTTTTTT

J gene: TRBJ1-5
V gene: TRBV3-1/TRBV3-2
clone size: .
D gene: .
CDR3 protein: CASSQGRRNQPQHF
CDR3 DNA: TGTGCCAGCAGCCAAGGCAGGCGCAATCAGCCCCAGCATTTT

J gene: TRBJ1-2
V gene: TRBV28
clone size: once
D gene: .
CDR3 protein: CASISGPKDGYTF
CDR3 DNA: TGTGCCAGCATTTCAGGTCCTAAGGATGGCTACACCTTC

J gene: TRBJ1-4
V gene: TRBV5-1
clone size: .
D gene: .
CDR3 protein: CASSLGRVDEKLFF
CDR3 DNA: TGCGCCAGCAGCTTGGGGAGAGTTGATGAAAAACTGTTTTTT

J gene: TRBJ2-1
V gene: TRBV18
clone size: .
D gene: TRBD2
CDR3 protein: CASRAGENEQFF
CDR3 DNA: TGTGCCAGCCGAGCGGGAGAGAATGAGCAGTTCTTC

J gene: TRBJ1-4
V gene: TRBV7-9
clone size: .
D gene: .
CDR3 protein: CASSADRTTNEKLFF
CDR3 DNA: TGTGCCAGCAGCGCGGACAGAACAACTAATGAAAAACTGTTTTTT

J gene: TRBJ2-7
V gene: TRBV5-1
clone size: .
D gene: TRBD1
CDR3 protein: CASSLDLTGVVNEQYF
CDR3 DNA: TGCGCCAGCAGCTTGGACCTGACAGGGGTAGTCAACGAGCAGTACTTC

J gene: TRBJ1-2
V gene: TRBV6-5
clone size: few
D gene: .
CDR3 protein: CASSYEAGSGYTF
CDR3 DNA: TGTGCCAGCAGTTACGAGGCGGGATCCGGCTACACCTTC

J gene: TRBJ2-2
V gene: TRBV25-1
clone size: .
D gene: TRBD2
CDR3 protein: CASSPGTSGSGELFF
CDR3 DNA: TGTGCCAGCAGCCCCGGGACTAGCGGGAGCGGGGAGCTGTTTTTT

J gene: TRBJ1-5
V gene: TRBV29-1
clone size: .
D gene: .
CDR3 protein: CSVAEGGEHQPQHF
CDR3 DNA: TGCAGCGTTGCTGAAGGGGGTGAGCATCAGCCCCAGCATTTT

J gene: TRBJ1-3
V gene: TRBV3-1/TRBV3-2
clone size: .
D gene: .
CDR3 protein: CASSYERRNTIYF
CDR3 DNA: TGTGCCAGCAGCTACGAACGGAGAAACACCATATATTTT

J gene: TRBJ1-4
V gene: TRBV4-2
clone size: .
D gene: TRBD1
CDR3 protein: CASSQETGGREKLFF
CDR3 DNA: TGTGCCAGCAGCCAAGAGACAGGGGGCAGAGAAAAACTGTTTTTT

J gene: TRBJ2-3
V gene: TRBV9
clone size: .
D gene: .
CDR3 protein: CASSVGLDSSTDTQYF
CDR3 DNA: TGTGCCAGCAGCGTAGGATTGGACAGCAGCACAGATACGCAGTATTTT

J gene: TRBJ2-3
V gene: TRBV7-6
clone size: once
D gene: TRBD2
CDR3 protein: CASSPLAGDRLGTDTQYF
CDR3 DNA: TGTGCCAGCAGCCCCCTAGCGGGAGACAGACTAGGCACAGATACGCAGTATTTT

J gene: TRBJ1-2
V gene: TRBV6-8
clone size: .
D gene: .
CDR3 protein: CASSYQGADIIWYGYTF
CDR3 DNA: TGTGCCAGCAGTTACCAGGGCGCAGACATAATATGGTATGGCTACACCTTC

J gene: TRBJ2-2
V gene: TRBV30
clone size: .
D gene: TRBD1
CDR3 protein: CAAGTGRYTGELFF
CDR3 DNA: TGTGCCGCAGGGACAGGTCGTTACACCGGGGAGCTGTTTTTT

J gene: TRBJ1-3
V gene: TRBV18
clone size: few
D gene: TRBD1
CDR3 protein: CASSPYGQGSSSSGNTIYF
CDR3 DNA: TGTGCCAGCTCACCATACGGACAGGGTTCGTCGAGCTCTGGAAACACCATATATTTT

J gene: TRBJ1-2
V gene: TRBV6-5
clone size: .
D gene: TRBD1
CDR3 protein: CASSYSPGGYGYTF
CDR3 DNA: TGTGCCAGCAGTTACTCCCCAGGGGGCTATGGCTACACCTTC

J gene: TRBJ2-2
V gene: TRBV7-2
clone size: .
D gene: .
CDR3 protein: CASSSDLYTGELFF
CDR3 DNA: TGTGCCAGCAGCTCGGACCTTTACACCGGGGAGCTGTTTTTT

J gene: TRBJ2-3
V gene: TRBV14
clone size: .
D gene: .
CDR3 protein: CASSQDRVAVVTDTQYF
CDR3 DNA: TGTGCCAGCAGCCAAGATCGGGTAGCGGTTGTCACAGATACGCAGTATTTT

J gene: TRBJ2-5
V gene: TRBV7-6
clone size: .
D gene: .
CDR3 protein: CASSPTGGETQYF
CDR3 DNA: TGTGCCAGCAGCCCCACTGGGGGGGAGACCCAGTACTTC

J gene: TRBJ1-5
V gene: TRBV15
clone size: .
D gene: TRBD1
CDR3 protein: CATSRAVGQGFIQPQHF
CDR3 DNA: TGTGCCACCAGCAGAGCAGTAGGACAGGGGTTTATTCAGCCCCAGCATTTT

J gene: TRBJ1-5
V gene: TRBV18
clone size: .
D gene: .
CDR3 protein: CASSRVGVGDQPQHF
CDR3 DNA: TGTGCCAGCTCACGGGTGGGGGTAGGAGATCAGCCCCAGCATTTT

J gene: TRBJ1-1
V gene: TRBV5-1
clone size: .
D gene: .
CDR3 protein: CASSLDLRGNTEAFF
CDR3 DNA: TGCGCCAGCAGCTTGGATCTTCGGGGTAACACTGAAGCTTTCTTT

J gene: TRBJ2-5
V gene: TRBV3-1/TRBV3-2
clone size: .
D gene: .
CDR3 protein: CASSHRTIQETQYF
CDR3 DNA: TGTGCCAGCAGCCACAGGACTATACAAGAGACCCAGTACTTC

J gene: TRBJ1-5
V gene: TRBV11-2
clone size: .
D gene: .
CDR3 protein: CASSPDGIQPQHF
CDR3 DNA: TGTGCCAGCAGCCCGGACGGTATACAGCCCCAGCATTTT

J gene: TRBJ2-1
V gene: TRBV7-2
clone size: .
D gene: .
CDR3 protein: CASSLSRGNNEQFF
CDR3 DNA: TGTGCCAGCAGCCTATCACGGGGGAACAATGAGCAGTTCTTC

J gene: TRBJ1-2
V gene: TRBV5-1
clone size: .
D gene: .
CDR3 protein: CASSLAGNGYTF
CDR3 DNA: TGCGCCAGCAGCTTGGCAGGGAACGGCTACACCTTC

J gene: TRBJ2-5
V gene: TRBV7-3
clone size: once
D gene: TRBD2
CDR3 protein: CASSLGLAVSRETQYF
CDR3 DNA: TGTGCCAGCAGCCTGGGACTAGCGGTGTCCCGAGAGACCCAGTACTTC

J gene: TRBJ2-7
V gene: TRBV5-5
clone size: few
D gene: .
CDR3 protein: CASSSTLLAGSRAYEQYF
CDR3 DNA: TGTGCCAGCAGCTCCACCCTGCTAGCCGGGTCAAGAGCCTACGAGCAGTACTTC

J gene: TRBJ1-4
V gene: TRBV6-1
clone size: .
D gene: .
CDR3 protein: CASSDGPSGEKLFF
CDR3 DNA: TGTGCCAGCAGTGACGGACCTAGCGGGGAAAAACTGTTTTTT

J gene: TRBJ2-1
V gene: TRBV14
clone size: .
D gene: .
CDR3 protein: CASSQPGQTPYNEQFF
CDR3 DNA: TGTGCCAGCAGCCAGCCGGGACAAACGCCTTACAATGAGCAGTTCTTC

J gene: TRBJ1-5
V gene: TRBV6-5
clone size: .
D gene: .
CDR3 protein: CASSPSWTSNQPQHF
CDR3 DNA: TGTGCCAGCAGCCCGAGCTGGACGAGCAATCAGCCCCAGCATTTT

J gene: TRBJ1-4
V gene: TRBV27
clone size: .
D gene: TRBD1
CDR3 protein: CASRPWTGNEKLFF
CDR3 DNA: TGTGCCAGCAGGCCTTGGACAGGGAATGAAAAACTGTTTTTT

J gene: TRBJ2-3
V gene: TRBV11-2
clone size: .
D gene: .
CDR3 protein: CASSLGPSVGTDTQYF
CDR3 DNA: TGTGCCAGCAGCCTGGGCCCCTCAGTAGGCACAGATACGCAGTATTTT

J gene: TRBJ2-5
V gene: TRBV24-1
clone size: .
D gene: TRBD1
CDR3 protein: CATEPGQGDETQYF
CDR3 DNA: TGTGCCACCGAGCCGGGACAGGGGGACGAGACCCAGTACTTC

J gene: TRBJ2-2
V gene: TRBV6-5
clone size: .
D gene: .
CDR3 protein: CASGGFSNTGELFF
CDR3 DNA: TGTGCCAGCGGCGGATTCTCGAACACCGGGGAGCTGTTTTTT

J gene: TRBJ2-1
V gene: TRBV10-3
clone size: .
D gene: .
CDR3 protein: CAISESDPTTYNEQFF
CDR3 DNA: TGTGCCATCAGTGAGTCCGACCCCACGACCTACAATGAGCAGTTCTTC

J gene: TRBJ2-3
V gene: TRBV5-1
clone size: .
D gene: TRBD2
CDR3 protein: CASSFLAGGLGTDTQYF
CDR3 DNA: TGCGCCAGCAGCTTCCTAGCGGGGGGGCTAGGCACAGATACGCAGTATTTT

J gene: TRBJ1-4
V gene: TRBV7-2
clone size: .
D gene: .
CDR3 protein: CASSVSPTVREKLFF
CDR3 DNA: TGTGCCAGCAGCGTTAGCCCGACAGTGCGGGAAAAACTGTTTTTT

J gene: TRBJ1-4
V gene: TRBV6-5
clone size: .
D gene: .
CDR3 protein: CASSRGREKLFF
CDR3 DNA: TGTGCCAGCAGCCGCGGACGGGAAAAACTGTTTTTT